The rows below give T cell receptor beta chains drawn from one sample of a study of T cells in Graves' hyperthyroidism and ophthalmopathy. TCRdb passed the multiplex PCR reads through MiXCR, listing each CDR3 protein once. The sample has about 500,000 distinct CDR3 sequences; approximately 15% are singletons. The sequenced sample consisted of blood. Receptors originate from a woman aged 18-29 years with Graves' hyperthyroidism. CDR3s include the opening cysteine and the closing phenylalanine or tryptophan. D genes are given only for firm matches. Clone size is not always given. Where it is, it says once, few, many or a class for expanded clones.

D	size	J	V	CDR3	DNA
TRBD1	.	TRBJ2-5	TRBV18	CASSPSTGEKKTQYF	TGTGCCAGCTCACCATCGACAGGGGAGAAAAAGACCCAGTACTTC
.	many	TRBJ2-1	TRBV5-1	CASALGNEQFF	TGCGCCAGCGCCCTAGGCAATGAGCAGTTCTTC
TRBD1	many	TRBJ2-1	TRBV6-2/TRBV6-3	CASSYMRTGRGSIYNEQFF	TGTGCCAGCAGTTACATGAGGACAGGGCGGGGTTCTATCTACAATGAGCAGTTCTTC
TRBD1	many	TRBJ1-5	TRBV28	CASRRVQGAPQPQHF	TGTGCCAGCAGGAGAGTTCAGGGGGCTCCTCAGCCCCAGCATTTT
TRBD1	few	TRBJ2-7	TRBV9	CASSEGPGQAYEQYF	TGTGCCAGCAGCGAAGGACCGGGACAGGCCTACGAGCAGTACTTC
.	.	TRBJ2-2	TRBV18	CASSPLFSGLNTGELFF	TGTGCCAGCTCACCCCTGTTTAGCGGACTGAACACCGGGGAGCTGTTTTTT
TRBD1	once	TRBJ2-2	TRBV19	CASGAGQGPAGELFF	TGTGCCAGTGGGGCAGGACAGGGTCCGGCCGGGGAGCTGTTTTTT
TRBD2	few	TRBJ2-3	TRBV10-2	CASSAALAGGPTDTQYF	TGCGCCAGCAGTGCCGCCCTAGCGGGGGGGCCTACAGATACGCAGTATTTT
.	.	TRBJ2-7	TRBV11-2	CASSLSRLGAYGQYF	TGTGCCAGCAGCTTAAGTAGATTAGGGGCCTACGGGCAGTACTTC
TRBD2	few	TRBJ2-7	TRBV7-8	CASSRSGAGFSYEQYF	TGTGCCAGCAGCCGTAGTGGAGCGGGGTTCTCCTACGAGCAGTACTTC
.	few	TRBJ1-5	TRBV12-5	CASGFGLSGVNQPQHF	TGTGCTAGTGGTTTCGGACTGTCTGGGGTCAATCAGCCCCAGCATTTT
TRBD1	.	TRBJ1-5	TRBV7-9	CASSNHRDRGDQPQHF	TGTGCCAGCAGCAACCACCGGGACAGGGGGGACCAGCCCCAGCATTTT
TRBD2	many	TRBJ2-1	TRBV11-2	CASRGEGQANEQFF	TGTGCCAGCAGGGGGGAGGGTCAGGCGAATGAGCAGTTCTTC
.	.	TRBJ2-7	TRBV19	CASSTRKGYEQYF	TGTGCCAGTAGTACCCGAAAGGGGTACGAGCAGTACTTC
TRBD1	few	TRBJ2-2	TRBV7-9	CASSWQGERDNTGELFF	TGTGCCAGCAGCTGGCAGGGGGAACGGGATAACACCGGGGAGCTGTTTTTT
.	few	TRBJ2-1	TRBV28	CASSPERPRYNEQFF	TGTGCCAGCAGTCCTGAGCGACCCCGCTACAATGAGCAGTTCTTC
TRBD2	many	TRBJ2-3	TRBV5-1	CASSEPSGADTQYF	TGCGCCAGCAGCGAGCCTAGCGGGGCAGATACGCAGTATTTT
TRBD1	.	TRBJ1-2	TRBV19	CASTGGVRSGYTF	TGTGCCAGCACAGGGGGGGTTCGTAGCGGCTACACCTTC
.	many	TRBJ2-3	TRBV20-1	CSAQRGQTTDTQYF	TGCAGTGCCCAAAGAGGTCAGACCACAGATACGCAGTATTTT
.	once	TRBJ1-5	TRBV6-2/TRBV6-3	CASTNGAGAGSNQPQHF	TGTGCCAGCACTAACGGCGCAGGGGCAGGGAGCAATCAGCCCCAGCATTTT
TRBD2	many	TRBJ2-5	TRBV6-1	CASSSLAGGRQETQYF	TGTGCCAGCAGTTCGCTAGCGGGAGGTCGTCAGGAGACCCAGTACTTC
.	many	TRBJ2-1	TRBV20-1	CSAFRDSSYNEQFF	TGCAGTGCTTTCCGGGACTCCTCCTACAATGAGCAGTTCTTC
.	few	TRBJ2-1	TRBV20-1	CSASLARTYNEQFF	TGCAGTGCTAGCTTGGCGCGAACCTACAATGAGCAGTTCTTC
.	many	TRBJ1-5	TRBV20-1	CSASFRGEVQPQHF	TGCAGTGCTTCCTTCCGGGGGGAGGTTCAGCCCCAGCATTTT
.	once	TRBJ2-1	TRBV29-1	CSVDGWEFAYNEQFF	TGCAGCGTTGATGGTTGGGAGTTCGCCTACAATGAGCAGTTCTTC
TRBD2	.	TRBJ2-1	TRBV5-5	CASSFLIAGGLYNEQFF	TGTGCCAGCAGCTTTCTTATAGCGGGAGGGCTTTACAATGAGCAGTTCTTC
.	.	TRBJ2-7	TRBV7-2	CASSLRGRELYF	TGTGCCAGCAGCTTAAGGGGCAGGGAGCTGTACTTC
TRBD1	.	TRBJ1-5	TRBV20-1	CSARGTGDGQPQHF	TGCAGTGCTAGAGGGACAGGGGACGGACAGCCCCAGCATTTT
TRBD2	few	TRBJ2-7	TRBV6-1	CASNQRDSGRGGDEQYF	TGTGCCAGCAACCAGAGGGATAGCGGGAGGGGTGGGGACGAGCAGTACTTC
.	many	TRBJ1-2	TRBV24-1	CATDGEGYTF	TGTGCCACCGACGGGGAGGGCTACACCTTC
TRBD1	.	TRBJ1-1	TRBV6-1	CASLRGNGNTEAFF	TGTGCCAGCCTCAGGGGGAATGGGAACACTGAAGCTTTCTTT
TRBD2	.	TRBJ2-1	TRBV30	CAWSVRAGVFNEQFF	TGTGCCTGGAGTGTAAGGGCGGGAGTTTTCAATGAGCAGTTCTTC
TRBD1	few	TRBJ1-1	TRBV12-3/TRBV12-4	CASRSRQGNTEAFF	TGTGCCAGCAGGTCTCGACAGGGCAACACTGAAGCTTTCTTT
.	few	TRBJ1-2	TRBV6-1	CASSEAGPPRGYGYTF	TGTGCCAGCAGTGAAGCGGGACCTCCTCGGGGCTATGGCTACACCTTC
.	many	TRBJ2-2	TRBV2	CASKGGQSTGELFF	TGTGCCAGCAAGGGGGGGCAGAGCACCGGGGAGCTGTTTTTT
.	.	TRBJ1-6	TRBV15	CATSRQTGGNSPLHF	TGTGCCACCAGCAGGCAGACAGGAGGTAATTCACCCCTCCACTTT
.	.	TRBJ2-2	TRBV11-2	CASSQDPTLFIGSTGELFF	TGTGCCAGCAGCCAAGATCCGACCCTTTTCATTGGGAGCACCGGGGAGCTGTTTTTT
TRBD2	many	TRBJ2-7	TRBV4-3	CASSQETSAGYEQYF	TGCGCCAGCAGCCAAGAGACTAGCGCAGGCTACGAGCAGTACTTC
.	.	TRBJ1-5	TRBV4-1	CASSQEMGNQPQHF	TGCGCCAGCAGCCAAGAAATGGGGAATCAGCCCCAGCATTTT
TRBD2	.	TRBJ2-5	TRBV12-3/TRBV12-4	CASSRQTSGKETQYF	TGTGCCAGCAGTCGGCAGACTAGCGGGAAAGAGACCCAGTACTTC
TRBD2	few	TRBJ2-1	TRBV20-1	CSAKEPGLDYNEQFF	TGCAGCGCGAAGGAACCGGGACTAGACTACAATGAGCAGTTCTTC
.	many	TRBJ2-7	TRBV15	CATSRDASGSHEQYF	TGTGCCACCAGCAGAGATGCTTCAGGCTCCCACGAGCAGTACTTC
TRBD1	many	TRBJ1-2	TRBV20-1	CSASWGGDRESYTF	TGCAGTGCTAGTTGGGGCGGGGACAGGGAGTCCTACACCTTC
TRBD1	few	TRBJ1-2	TRBV7-9	CASSLATGEGYGYTF	TGTGCCAGCAGCTTAGCTACAGGGGAGGGGTATGGCTACACCTTC
TRBD2	many	TRBJ2-5	TRBV12-3/TRBV12-4	CASSKRTSGETQYF	TGTGCCAGCAGTAAACGGACTAGCGGAGAGACCCAGTACTTC
.	few	TRBJ2-7	TRBV5-1	CASSLVSVRTWPYEQYF	TGCGCCAGCAGCTTGGTTTCGGTCCGGACGTGGCCCTACGAGCAGTACTTC
.	many	TRBJ1-5	TRBV12-3/TRBV12-4	CASSYSGQPQHF	TGTGCCAGCAGTTACAGTGGCCAGCCCCAGCATTTT
.	.	TRBJ1-1	TRBV5-5	CASSQESGPRGTEAFF	TGCGCCAGCAGCCAAGAAAGTGGGCCCCGGGGTACTGAAGCTTTCTTT
.	many	TRBJ2-3	TRBV7-2	CASSLISGTQYF	TGTGCCAGCAGCTTAATTTCTGGTACGCAGTATTTT
.	.	TRBJ2-3	TRBV6-1	CASSEVAYSTDTQYF	TGTGCCAGCAGTGAAGTGGCCTATAGCACAGATACGCAGTATTTT
TRBD1	many	TRBJ1-1	TRBV28	CASSWGGRGGTEAFF	TGTGCCAGCAGCTGGGGGGGCAGGGGGGGCACTGAAGCTTTCTTT
TRBD2	many	TRBJ2-1	TRBV2	CASSAERGGQDEQFF	TGTGCCAGCAGTGCGGAGCGGGGGGGCCAGGATGAGCAGTTCTTC
TRBD2	.	TRBJ2-1	TRBV7-3	CASSLRGGSSYNEQFF	TGTGCCAGCAGCCTCCGGGGCGGGAGCTCCTACAATGAGCAGTTCTTC
.	many	TRBJ1-6	TRBV3-1	CASSITGVGSPLHF	TGTGCCAGCAGCATCACTGGGGTAGGCTCACCCCTCCACTTT
.	once	TRBJ2-3	TRBV7-9	CASRGEGRDTQYF	TGTGCCAGCCGAGGTGAGGGACGGGATACGCAGTATTTT
TRBD1	many	TRBJ1-1	TRBV10-1	CASSLGTGEIAFF	TGCGCCAGCAGCCTAGGGACAGGGGAGATCGCTTTCTTT
.	.	TRBJ1-5	TRBV5-6	CASCRWGAGNQPQHF	TGTGCCAGCTGCCGATGGGGGGCTGGCAATCAGCCCCAGCATTTT
.	.	TRBJ2-2	TRBV7-9	CAFSPANTGELFF	TGTGCATTCAGCCCCGCGAACACCGGGGAGCTGTTTTTT
TRBD1	many	TRBJ1-3	TRBV4-3	CASSQTGVGNTIYF	TGCGCCAGCAGCCAAACAGGGGTCGGAAACACCATATATTTT